The 5 T cell receptor beta chains reported below all come from one sample, sequenced in a study of control samples from healthy donors and cancer patients. The data were produced by immunoSEQ multiplex PCR, yet TCRdb's version contains in-frame clones alone and is incomplete. The repertoire consists of 150,000 to 200,000 clones, with 80% to 90% occurring once and the leading ten covering 12%. Input material: blood. The receptors were gathered from a man aged 25 to 40 in good health.

The chain joins TRBV19 to TRBJ2-1; D possibly corresponds to TRBD2 (5 bases). Germline CDR1 and CDR2: LNHDA and SQIVND (reference sequence). The CDR3 runs 15 residues. The germline V and J ends were trimmed by 0 bases and 7 bases, with 13 bases remaining between them. This CDR3 reads CASSIERGDLNEQFF. The CDR3 nucleotides are TGTGCCAGTAGTATAGAACGGGGTGACTTGAATGAGCAGTTCTTC. Full variable domain (rest looked up from reference TRBV19 and TRBJ2-1): DGGITQSPKYLFRKEGQNVTLSCEQNLNHDAMYWYRQDPGQGLRLIYYSQIVNDFQKGDIAEGYSVSREKKESFPLTVTSAQKNPTAFYLCASSIERGDLNEQFFGPGTRLTVL.

The genes are TRBV6-6 and TRBJ1-6, with D hard to call. Germline V CDR1 and CDR2: MNHNY, SVGAGI (reference sequence). The CDR3 consists of 12 residues. Trimming took 6 bases from V and 9 from J, leaving 9 bases between them. The CDR3: CASSLDTSPLHF. The CDR3 DNA is TGTGCCAGCAGCCTCGACACTTCACCCCTCCACTTT.

In DNA, the CDR3 is TGTGCCAGCAGTTACGGAGGGGTGAGCGAACAAGAGACCCAGTACTTC. Translating it yields CASSYGGVSEQETQYF. This sequence joins TRBV6-5 and TRBJ2-5, with a tentative D call TRBD2 (6 bases). The ends were cut back, 2 bases at V and 2 bases at J, with 15 bases in the middle. The CDR3 is 16 residues long. Germline V gene sequence: CDR1 MNHEY, CDR2 SVGAGI.

The chain uses TRBV6-2 or TRBV6-3 and TRBJ1-1; TRBD1 aligns across 12 bases. Germline trimming cut 2 bases from V and 5 bases from J; bases unmatched to any gene: 6. CDR1 and CDR2 from the germline V gene are MNHEY and SVGEGT. The CDR3 has 16 residues. CDR3 loop: CASSYGTGGTRTEAFF. The CDR3 nucleotides are TGTGCCAGCAGTTACGGGACAGGGGGCACGAGGACTGAAGCTTTCTTT.

The rearrangement links TRBV5-6 to TRBJ2-7; TRBD1 matches at 9 bases. The V segment lost 2 bases and the J segment 4 bases; nucleotides outside the gene matches: 1. The V gene's germline CDR1 is SGHDT and CDR2 YYEEEE. The length of the CDR3 is 13 residues. The CDR3 reads CASSLQGAYEQYF. The CDR3 nucleotides are TGTGCCAGCAGCTTACAGGGGGCTTACGAGCAGTACTTC.